These 2 T cell receptor beta chains were all obtained from the same sample, sequenced in a study of blood T cells in healthy people across ages. A J-beta primer mix and a sample-barcoded 5' primer were used in a second PCR of about 7 to 12 cycles. TCRdb re-called the 5' RACE reads through MiXCR, storing one row per CDR3 protein. Here the sample spans roughly 1.6 million distinct CDR3 sequences, about 31% being singletons. Sequenced input: blood. These receptors all come from a woman aged 30 to 39 in good health.

V is TRBV29-1 and J is TRBJ2-1; D possibly matches TRBD1 or TRBD2 (5 bases each). V gave up 4 bases and J gave up 13 bases, with 17 bases separating them. The CDR3 runs 12 residues. CDR1 is SQVTM and CDR2 is ANQGSEA in the germline V gene. For the CDR3, the DNA is TGCAGCGTTGGTAATCGGGACGCTTCACAGTTCTTC. Translating gives CSVGNRDASQFF.

V and J are TRBV5-1 and TRBJ2-3; D may be TRBD1 or TRBD2 (5 bases each). The CDR3 runs to 13 residues. CDR1 is SGHRS and CDR2 is YFSETQ in the germline V gene. V dropped 4 bases and J dropped 9 bases, with 15 bases sitting between them. The CDR3 region has the DNA TGCGCCAGCAGCCCCGTACCAGGGAGCACGCAGTATTTT. This gives the protein CASSPVPGSTQYF.